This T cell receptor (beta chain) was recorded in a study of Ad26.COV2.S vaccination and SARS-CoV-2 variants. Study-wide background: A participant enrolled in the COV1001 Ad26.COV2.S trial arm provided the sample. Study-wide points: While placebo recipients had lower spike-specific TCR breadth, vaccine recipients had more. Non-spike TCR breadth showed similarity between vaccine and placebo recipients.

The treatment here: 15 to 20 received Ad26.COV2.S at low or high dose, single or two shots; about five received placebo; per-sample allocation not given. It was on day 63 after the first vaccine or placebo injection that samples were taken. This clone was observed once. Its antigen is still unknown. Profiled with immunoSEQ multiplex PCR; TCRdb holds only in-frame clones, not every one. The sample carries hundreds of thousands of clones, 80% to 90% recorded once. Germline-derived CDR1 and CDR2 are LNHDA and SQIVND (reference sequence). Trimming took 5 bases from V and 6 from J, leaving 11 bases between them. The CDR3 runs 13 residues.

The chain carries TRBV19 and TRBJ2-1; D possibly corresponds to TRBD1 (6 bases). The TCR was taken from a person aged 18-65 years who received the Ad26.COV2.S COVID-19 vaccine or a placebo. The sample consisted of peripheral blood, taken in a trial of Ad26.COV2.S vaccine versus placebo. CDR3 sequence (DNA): TGTGCCAGTAGTTTGGGGACAAGCAATGAGCAGTTCTTC. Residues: CASSLGTSNEQFF. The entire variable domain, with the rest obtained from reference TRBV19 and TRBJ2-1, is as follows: DGGITQSPKYLFRKEGQNVTLSCEQNLNHDAMYWYRQDPGQGLRLIYYSQIVNDFQKGDIAEGYSVSREKKESFPLTVTSAQKNPTAFYLCASSLGTSNEQFFGPGTRLTVL.